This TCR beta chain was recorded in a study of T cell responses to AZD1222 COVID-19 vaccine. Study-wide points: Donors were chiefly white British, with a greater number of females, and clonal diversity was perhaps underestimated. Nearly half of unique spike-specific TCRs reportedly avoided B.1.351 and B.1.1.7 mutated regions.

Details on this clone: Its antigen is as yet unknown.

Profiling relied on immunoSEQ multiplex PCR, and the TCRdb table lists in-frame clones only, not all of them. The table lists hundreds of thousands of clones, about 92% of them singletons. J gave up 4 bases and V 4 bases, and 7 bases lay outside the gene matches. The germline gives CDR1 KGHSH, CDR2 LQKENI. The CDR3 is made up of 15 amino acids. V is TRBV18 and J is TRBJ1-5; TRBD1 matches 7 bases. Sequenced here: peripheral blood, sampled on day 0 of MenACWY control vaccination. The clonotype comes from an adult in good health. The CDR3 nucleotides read TGTGCCAGCTCACTGCGACAGGGAAGTAATCAGCCCCAGCATTTT. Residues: CASSLRQGSNQPQHF.